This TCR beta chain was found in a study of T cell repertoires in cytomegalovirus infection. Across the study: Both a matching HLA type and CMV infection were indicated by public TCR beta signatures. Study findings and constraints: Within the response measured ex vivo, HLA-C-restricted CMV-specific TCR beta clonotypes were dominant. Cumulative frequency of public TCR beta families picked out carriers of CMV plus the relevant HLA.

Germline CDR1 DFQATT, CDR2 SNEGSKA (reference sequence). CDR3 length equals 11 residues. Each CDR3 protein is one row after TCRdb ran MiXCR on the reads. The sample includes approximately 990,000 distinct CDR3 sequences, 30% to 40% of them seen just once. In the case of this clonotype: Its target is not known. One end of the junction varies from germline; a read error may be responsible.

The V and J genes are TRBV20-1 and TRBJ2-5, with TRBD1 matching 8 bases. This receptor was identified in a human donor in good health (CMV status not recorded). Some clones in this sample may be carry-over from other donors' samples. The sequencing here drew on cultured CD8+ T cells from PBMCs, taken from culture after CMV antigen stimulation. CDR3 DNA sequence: TGCAGTGCTAGCTCCGACAGGGGACCCTTCTTC. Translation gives CSASSDRGPFF.